The T cell receptor beta chain described here comes from a study of a mutant IDH1 vaccine in newly diagnosed glioma. Study-level information: Treated individuals were about 60% male and approximately 38% female, averaging roughly 43 years of age.

Study conclusions and caveats: Pseudoprogression apparently tracked independently of changes in top peripheral T cell clonotypes. Patients mounted vaccine-induced immune responses in 80% to 95% of cases.

About this clone itself: What it recognizes is unknown.

Sequencing was performed with immunoSEQ multiplex PCR; in TCRdb, only in-frame clones are kept and a portion is missing. The profile covers roughly 41,000 clones, with roughly 92% appearing a single time and 18% taken by the ten largest. The sample's time point: baseline, week 1 (first vaccination visit). This sample's treatment: pre-vaccination baseline after standard-of-care therapy. New WHO grade 3 or 4 astrocytomas that were IDH1-mutant and ATRX-lost occurred in the donors. The sequencing used PBMCs, collected from a glioma patient treated with radiotherapy, temozolomide or both. The TCR was taken from a man aged 18 to 29 with glioma.

The CDR3 DNA follows: TGTGCCAGTAGTGCCGCCGGGGACAGGGGGAGGAATGAGCAGTTCTTC. This gives the protein CASSAAGDRGRNEQFF. The chain couples TRBV19 to TRBJ2-1, with TRBD1 identical over 11 bases. With V trimmed by 5 bases and J by 7 bases, 10 bases remained unmatched. The CDR3 runs to 16 residues. Germline values: CDR1 LNHDA, CDR2 SQIVND (reference sequence).